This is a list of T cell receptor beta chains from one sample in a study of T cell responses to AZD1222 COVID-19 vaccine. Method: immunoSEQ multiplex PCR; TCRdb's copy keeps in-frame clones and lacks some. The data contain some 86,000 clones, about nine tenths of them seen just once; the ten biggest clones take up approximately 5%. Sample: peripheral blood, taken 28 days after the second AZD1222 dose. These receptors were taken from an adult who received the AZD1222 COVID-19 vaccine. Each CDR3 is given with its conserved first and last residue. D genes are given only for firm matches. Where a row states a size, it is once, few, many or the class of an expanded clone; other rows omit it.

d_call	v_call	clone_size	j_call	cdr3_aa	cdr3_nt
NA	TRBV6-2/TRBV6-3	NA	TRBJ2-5	CASSVRRVETQYF	TGTGCCAGCAGCGTCAGGCGCGTAGAGACCCAGTACTTC
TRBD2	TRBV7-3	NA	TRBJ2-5	CASSLGTSGVETQYF	TGTGCCAGCAGCTTAGGGACTAGCGGGGTGGAGACCCAGTACTTC
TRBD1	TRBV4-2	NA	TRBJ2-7	CASSRRTGSAYEQYF	TGTGCCAGCAGCCGGAGGACAGGGTCGGCGTACGAGCAGTACTTC
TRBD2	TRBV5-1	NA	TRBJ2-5	CASSLTPGGETQYF	TGCGCCAGCAGCTTGACCCCGGGGGGAGAGACCCAGTACTTC
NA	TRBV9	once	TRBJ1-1	CASSVGTANTEAFF	TGTGCCAGCAGCGTAGGGACGGCTAACACTGAAGCTTTCTTT
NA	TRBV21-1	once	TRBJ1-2	CASSCFYGYTF	TGTGCCAGCAGCTGCTTCTATGGCTACACCTTC
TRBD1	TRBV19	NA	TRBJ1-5	CASKSEGTADQPQHF	TGTGCCAGTAAATCCGAGGGGACAGCTGATCAGCCCCAGCATTTT
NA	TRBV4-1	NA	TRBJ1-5	CASSQEGNSNQPQHF	TGCGCCAGCAGCCAAGAAGGGAATAGCAATCAGCCCCAGCATTTT
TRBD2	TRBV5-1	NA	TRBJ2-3	CASSLAGERTDTQYF	TGCGCCAGCAGCTTAGCGGGGGAAAGGACAGATACGCAGTATTTT
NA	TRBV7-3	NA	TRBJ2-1	CASSLILVYNEQFF	TGTGCCAGCAGCTTAATACTAGTCTACAATGAGCAGTTCTTC
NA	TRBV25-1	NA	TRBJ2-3	CASSEGLLGRRTTDTQYF	TGTGCCAGCAGTGAGGGACTTCTTGGCAGGAGGACCACAGATACGCAGTATTTT
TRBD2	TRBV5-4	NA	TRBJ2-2	CASNQSGGALPGELFF	TGTGCCAGCAACCAAAGCGGGGGGGCCCTCCCCGGGGAGCTGTTTTTT
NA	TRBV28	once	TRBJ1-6	CASSLRWEKHNSPLHF	TGTGCCAGCAGTTTAAGGTGGGAAAAGCATAATTCACCCCTCCACTTT
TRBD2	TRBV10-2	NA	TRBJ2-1	CASSEGPSGRYNEQFF	TGCGCCAGCAGTGAGGGGCCTAGCGGGAGATACAATGAGCAGTTCTTC
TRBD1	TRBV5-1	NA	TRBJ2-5	CASTLRDSRETQYF	TGCGCCAGCACCCTACGGGACAGCCGTGAGACCCAGTACTTC
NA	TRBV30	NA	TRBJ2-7	CAWSVRDYEQYF	TGTGCCTGGAGTGTACGGGACTACGAGCAGTACTTC
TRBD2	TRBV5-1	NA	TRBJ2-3	CASSLRTSGTDTQYF	TGCGCCAGCAGCTTGAGGACTAGCGGCACAGATACGCAGTATTTT
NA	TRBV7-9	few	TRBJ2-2	CASSPTGVNTGELFF	TGTGCCAGCAGCCCGACCGGAGTGAACACCGGGGAGCTGTTTTTT
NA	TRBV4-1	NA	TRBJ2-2	CASSQEVRGTGELFF	TGCGCCAGCAGCCAAGAGGTTAGGGGCACCGGGGAGCTGTTTTTT
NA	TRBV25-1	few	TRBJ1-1	CASSGYRVGAFF	TGTGCCAGCAGTGGATACAGGGTCGGAGCTTTCTTT
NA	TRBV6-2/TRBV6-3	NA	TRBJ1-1	CASSYVIGGSDTEAFF	TGTGCCAGCAGTTACGTTATTGGGGGCAGCGACACTGAAGCTTTCTTT
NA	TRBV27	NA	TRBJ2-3	CASSLGTLRTDTQYF	TGTGCCAGCAGTCTTGGGACTCTACGCACAGATACGCAGTATTTT
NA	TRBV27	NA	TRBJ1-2	CASSLGQTYGYTF	TGTGCCAGCAGTTTAGGACAGACTTATGGCTACACCTTC
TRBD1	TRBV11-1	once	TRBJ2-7	CASRVRDRSYEQYF	TGTGCCAGCAGGGTCCGGGACAGGTCCTACGAGCAGTACTTC
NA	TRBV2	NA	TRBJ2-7	CASSEGTAFEQYF	TGTGCCAGCAGTGAAGGGACGGCTTTCGAGCAGTACTTC
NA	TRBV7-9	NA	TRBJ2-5	CASSLDTAGGTQYF	TGTGCCAGCAGCTTAGACACGGCCGGGGGGACCCAGTACTTC
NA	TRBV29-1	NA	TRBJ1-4	CSVAQVNEKLFF	TGCAGCGTTGCCCAGGTTAATGAAAAACTGTTTTTT
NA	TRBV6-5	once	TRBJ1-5	CASTIQGNQPQHF	TGTGCCAGCACCATACAGGGAAACCAGCCCCAGCATTTT
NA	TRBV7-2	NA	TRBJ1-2	CASSWDEATPRYTF	TGTGCCAGCAGCTGGGACGAGGCCACCCCTCGCTACACCTTC
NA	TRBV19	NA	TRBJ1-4	CASRSWTEPATNEKLFF	TGTGCCAGTAGGAGCTGGACAGAGCCTGCAACTAATGAAAAACTGTTTTTT
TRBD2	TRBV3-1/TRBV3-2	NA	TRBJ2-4	CASSQDMSGGARNIQYF	TGTGCCAGCAGCCAAGATATGAGCGGGGGGGCCAGGAACATTCAGTACTTC
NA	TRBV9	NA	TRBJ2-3	CASSATGFFTDTQYF	TGTGCCAGCAGCGCGACAGGATTTTTCACAGATACGCAGTATTTT
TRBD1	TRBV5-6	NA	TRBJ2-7	CASSKGQGIYEQYF	TGTGCCAGCAGCAAGGGACAGGGCATCTACGAGCAGTACTTC
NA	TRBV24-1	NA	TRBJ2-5	CATSDLQGWAETQYF	TGTGCCACCAGTGATTTACAGGGTTGGGCGGAGACCCAGTACTTC
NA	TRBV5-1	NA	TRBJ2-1	CASSFRESNEQFF	TGCGCCAGCAGCTTTCGCGAAAGCAATGAGCAGTTCTTC
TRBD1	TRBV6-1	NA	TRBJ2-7	CASSERGQGTAYEQYF	TGTGCCAGCAGTGAAAGGGGACAGGGGACTGCCTACGAGCAGTACTTC
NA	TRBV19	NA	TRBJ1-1	CASSIWGDRSRTEAFF	TGTGCCAGTAGTATTTGGGGAGACAGGTCCAGGACTGAAGCTTTCTTT
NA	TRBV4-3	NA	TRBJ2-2	CASSLISYRDTGELFF	TGCGCCAGCAGCCTGATCTCTTACAGGGACACCGGGGAGCTGTTTTTT
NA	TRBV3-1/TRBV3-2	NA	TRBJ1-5	CASSQDWEPGTIRGNQPQHF	TGTGCCAGCAGCCAAGATTGGGAGCCAGGGACTATTCGGGGCAATCAGCCCCAGCATTTT
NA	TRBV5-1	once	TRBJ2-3	CASFSGRSGLKMDTQYF	TGCGCCAGCTTCTCAGGCCGGAGCGGCCTCAAGATGGATACGCAGTATTTT